These 9 T cell receptor beta chains came from one sample sequenced in a study of persistence of HIV-infected CD4 T cells. Their antigens are not known. Cells were stimulated nonspecifically with anti-CD3/anti-CD28 magnetic beads. CD4+ T cells upregulating both CD40 ligand and CD69 were sorted as responding cells. The immunoSEQ assay was version 4, run in survey mode. Repertoires were generated with immunoSEQ multiplex PCR, while TCRdb's copy carries only in-frame clones and drops some. The sample carries under 50,000 clones, 80% to 95% recorded once. The sequenced sample was CD4+ T cells sorted from PBMCs after approximately 19-hour stimulation, obtained from a patient who received antiretroviral therapy. These receptors were collected from an adult man with HIV who was CMV-seropositive.

V and J are TRBV7-2 and TRBJ1-2; 10 bases map to TRBD1. The CDR3 totals 14 residues. After removal of 6 bases from V and 5 bases from J, the junction contained 6 bases not matched to a gene. Per the germline V gene, CDR1 is SGHTA and CDR2 is FQGNSA. The CDR3 region has the DNA TGTGCCAGCAGACCCGGACAGGGGGGATATGGCTACACCTTC. Translating it yields CASRPGQGGYGYTF.

This chain joins TRBV5-1 and TRBJ1-1; D remains unclear. The germline V gene encodes CDR1 SGHRS and CDR2 YFSETQ. The CDR3 is made up of 12 amino acids. Trimming removed 0 bases from V and 3 bases from J, with 3 bases in between. The CDR3 sequence: CASSLGDTEAFF. The DNA for the CDR3 is TGCGCCAGCAGCTTGGGAGACACTGAAGCTTTCTTT. Based on the CDR3 plus reference TRBV5-1 and TRBJ1-1, the full variable domain is KAGVTQTPRYLIKTRGQQVTLSCSPISGHRSVSWYQQTPGQGLQFLFEYFSETQRNKGNFPGRFSGRQFSNSRSEMNVSTLELGDSALYLCASSLGDTEAFFGQGTRLTVV.

The chain couples TRBV9 to TRBJ1-1; D unclear. The ends were cut back, 4 bases at V and 4 bases at J, with 23 bases in the middle. Germline CDR1 and CDR2: SGDLS and YYNGEE. The CDR3 totals 17 residues. The CDR3 region is CASSPGRGRNPPTEAFF. The CDR3 bases are TGTGCCAGCAGCCCCGGCCGCGGCCGAAATCCCCCCACTGAAGCTTTCTTT.

The rearrangement links TRBV12-3 or TRBV12-4 to TRBJ2-6; D ambiguous. With 1 base removed from V and 17 bases from J, the gap between germline ends came to 12 bases. The CDR3 is 12 amino acids. In nucleotides, the CDR3 is TGTGCCAGCAGTTTAGTTGGTCAGGAGTTGACTTTC. This translates into CASSLVGQELTF.

The J gene is TRBJ1-1, the V gene TRBV18; possibly TRBD1 for D (6 bases). The V and J ends lost 3 bases and 2 bases respectively, with 10 bases between them. The CDR3 has 14 amino acids. The germline V gene has CDR1 KGHSH and CDR2 LQKENI. CDR3 nucleotides: TGTGCCAGCTCACCCCCAGGGGAAAACACTGAAGCTTTCTTT. Protein: CASSPPGENTEAFF.

The V gene is TRBV28, the J gene TRBJ2-1; 7 nucleotides align to TRBD1. CDR1 is MDHEN and CDR2 is SYDVKM in the germline V gene. The J segment lost 1 base and the V segment lost 6 bases, leaving 3 bases of the junction unmatched. The CDR3 runs 14 residues. The CDR3 loop reads CASRMTGSYNEQFF. CDR3 in DNA: TGTGCCAGCAGGATGACAGGGTCCTACAATGAGCAGTTCTTC.

As DNA, the CDR3 is TGTGCCAGCAGCCGGAAAGACAGCACCGGGGAGCTGTTTTTT. This codes for CASSRKDSTGELFF. The gene calls are TRBV7-9 and TRBJ2-2; tentative D call: TRBD1 (5 bases). Germline CDR1 is SEHNR and CDR2 is FQNEAQ (reference sequence). CDR3 length: 14 residues. The ends were cut back, 5 bases at V and 4 bases at J, with 11 bases in the middle.

The gene calls are TRBV19 and TRBJ2-6, with 10 bases aligning to TRBD1. The CDR3 totals 17 residues. V dropped 4 bases and J dropped 2; count of bases not matched to a gene: 5. The germline V gene encodes CDR1 LNHDA and CDR2 SQIVND (reference sequence). CDR3 residues: CASSRGTGDAGANVLTF. In nucleotides, the CDR3 is TGTGCCAGTAGTAGGGGGACAGGGGACGCTGGGGCCAACGTCCTGACTTTC.

V gene TRBV9 combines with J gene TRBJ2-2; possible D gene TRBD2, 6 bases. Between the trimmed V and J ends, which lost 0 bases and 2 bases, there was a span of 11 bases. The CDR3 spans 16 residues. Germline CDR1 is SGDLS and CDR2 is YYNGEE. The CDR3, as DNA: TGTGCCAGCAGCGTAGTCGGGACTCCCAACACCGGGGAGCTGTTTTTT. The encoded protein is CASSVVGTPNTGELFF. The complete variable domain, with remaining parts taken from reference TRBV9 and TRBJ2-2, reads DSGVTQTPKHLITATGQRVTLRCSPRSGDLSVYWYQQSLDQGLQFLIQYYNGEERAKGNILERFSAQQFPDLHSELNLSSLELGDSALYFCASSVVGTPNTGELFFGEGSRLTVL.